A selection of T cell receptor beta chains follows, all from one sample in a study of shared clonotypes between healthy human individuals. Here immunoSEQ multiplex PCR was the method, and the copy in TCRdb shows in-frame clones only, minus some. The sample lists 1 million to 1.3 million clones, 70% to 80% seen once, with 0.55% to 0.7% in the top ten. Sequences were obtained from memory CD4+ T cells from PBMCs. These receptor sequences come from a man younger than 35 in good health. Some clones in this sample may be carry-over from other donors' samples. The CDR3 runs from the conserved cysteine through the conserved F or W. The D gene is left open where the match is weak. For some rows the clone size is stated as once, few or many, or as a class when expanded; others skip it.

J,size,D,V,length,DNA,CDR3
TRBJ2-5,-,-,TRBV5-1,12,TGCGCCAGCAGCCTGCCGGGTGAGACCCAGTACTTC,CASSLPGETQYF
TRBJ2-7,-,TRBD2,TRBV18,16,TGTGCCAGCTCACTGGGGCTAGCGGGCGCCACCTACGAGCAGTACTTC,CASSLGLAGATYEQYF
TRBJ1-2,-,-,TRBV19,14,TGTGCCAGTAGCGCGAGCCTAAGGGGTCCTGGCTACACCTTC,CASSASLRGPGYTF
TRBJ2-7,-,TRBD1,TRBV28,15,TGTGCCAGCAGCATTCCGGGACAGGGGGTAGAAGAGCAGTACTTC,CASSIPGQGVEEQYF
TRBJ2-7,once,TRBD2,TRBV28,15,TGTGCCAGCACCTCCATGGGGAGGGCCAACTACGAGCAGTACTTC,CASTSMGRANYEQYF
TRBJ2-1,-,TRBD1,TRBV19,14,TGTGCCAGTAGTCGGGACAGGGGAGGCAATGAGCAGTTCTTC,CASSRDRGGNEQFF
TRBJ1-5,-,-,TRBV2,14,TGTGCCAGCAGCCTGGGGTCGGGGGATCAGCCCCAGCATTTT,CASSLGSGDQPQHF
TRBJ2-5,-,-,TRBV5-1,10,TGCGCCAGCAGCGGGCAGACCCAGTACTTC,CASSGQTQYF
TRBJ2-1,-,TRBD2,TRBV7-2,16,TGTGCCAGCAGCCGAGCGGCGGGAGGATCCTACAATGAGCAGTTCTTC,CASSRAAGGSYNEQFF
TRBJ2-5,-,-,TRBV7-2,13,TGTGCCAGCAGTTTGACCCCCCAAGAGACCCAGTACTTC,CASSLTPQETQYF
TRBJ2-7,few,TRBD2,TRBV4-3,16,TGCGCCAGCAGCCAGAGGACTAGCGGGAGCTCCTACGAGCAGTACTTC,CASSQRTSGSSYEQYF
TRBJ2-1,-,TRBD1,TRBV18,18,TGTGCCAGCTCACCACCGAGTTGGGCAGGGGGAGCCAACAATGAGCAGTTCTTC,CASSPPSWAGGANNEQFF
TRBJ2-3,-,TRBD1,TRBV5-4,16,TGTGCCAGCAGCTTTCGGCGGACAGGGGGCACAGATACGCAGTATTTT,CASSFRRTGGTDTQYF
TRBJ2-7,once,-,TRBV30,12,TGTGCCTGGAGTCCCTCTGGCTACGAGCAGTACTTC,CAWSPSGYEQYF
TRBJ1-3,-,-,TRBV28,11,TGTGCCAGCAGCCTGTTAAACACCATATATTTT,CASSLLNTIYF
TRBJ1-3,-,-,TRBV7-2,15,TGTGCCAGCAGCCTCGTGGGGGCTTCTGGAAACACCATATATTTT,CASSLVGASGNTIYF
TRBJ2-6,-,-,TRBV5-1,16,TGCGCCAGCAGCTTGATCGCGACAGGTGCGGCCAACGTCCTGACTTTC,CASSLIATGAANVLTF
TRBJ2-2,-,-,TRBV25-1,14,TGTGCCAGCAGTGAGCCCGTGGGCACCGGGGAGCTGTTTTTT,CASSEPVGTGELFF
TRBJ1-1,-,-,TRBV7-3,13,TGTGCCAGCAGCTTAACGGTTAACACTGAAGCTTTCTTT,CASSLTVNTEAFF
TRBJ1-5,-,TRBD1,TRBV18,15,TGTGCCAGCTCAGCGACAGGGAGCTTCAATCAGCCCCAGCATTTT,CASSATGSFNQPQHF
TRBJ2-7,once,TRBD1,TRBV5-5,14,TGTGCCAGCAGCCTACGACAGGGGGCCCACGAGCAGTACTTC,CASSLRQGAHEQYF
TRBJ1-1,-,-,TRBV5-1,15,TGCGCCAGCAGCCGGACGGGGGCAGGAGGCACTGAAGCTTTCTTT,CASSRTGAGGTEAFF
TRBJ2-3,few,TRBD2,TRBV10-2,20,TGCGCCAGCAGTGAGTCCGGGGGGAGTTCAGCGCTACCTGCACATGTAACGCAGTATTTT,CASSESGGSSALPAHVTQYF
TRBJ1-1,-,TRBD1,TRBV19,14,TGTGCCAGTAGCGACACAGGGGCGAACACTGAAGCTTTCTTT,CASSDTGANTEAFF
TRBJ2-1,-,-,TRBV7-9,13,TGTGCCAGCAGCTTACAGGGTTACAATGAGCAGTTCTTC,CASSLQGYNEQFF
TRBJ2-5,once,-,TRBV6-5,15,TGTGCCAGCACGCCCCTAACAGGGACCCAAGAGACCCAGTACTTC,CASTPLTGTQETQYF
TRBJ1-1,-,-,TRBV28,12,TGTGCCAGCTTAGCTTTGAACACTGAAGCTTTCTTT,CASLALNTEAFF
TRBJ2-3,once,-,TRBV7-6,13,TGTGCCAGCAGCTTAAGGGGAGCAGATACGCAGTATTTT,CASSLRGADTQYF
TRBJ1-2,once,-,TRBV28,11,TGTGCCAGCAGTCCGTACCATGGCTACACCTTC,CASSPYHGYTF
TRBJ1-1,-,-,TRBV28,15,TGTGCCAGCAGTTCTACTATGGCATACGTAACTGAAGCTTTCTTT,CASSSTMAYVTEAFF
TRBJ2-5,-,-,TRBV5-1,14,TGCGCCAGCAGCTTGGTCCCAGGGTTTGAGACCCAGTACTTC,CASSLVPGFETQYF
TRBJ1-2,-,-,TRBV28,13,TGTGCCAGCAGGCCCGGCGGGAACTATGGCTACACCTTC,CASRPGGNYGYTF
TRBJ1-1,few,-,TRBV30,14,TGTGCCTGGTACCCCGGGACGGACGCCACTGAAGCTTTCTTT,CAWYPGTDATEAFF
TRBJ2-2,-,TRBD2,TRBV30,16,TGTGCCTGGGGAGGACTAGCGGGAGCGAACACCGGGGAGCTGTTTTTT,CAWGGLAGANTGELFF
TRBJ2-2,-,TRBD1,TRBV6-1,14,TGTGCCAGCCCGGGACAGACATACACCGGGGAGCTGTTTTTT,CASPGQTYTGELFF
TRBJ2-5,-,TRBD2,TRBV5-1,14,TGCGCCAGCAGCTTGATAGCGGGACTAGAGACCCAGTACTTC,CASSLIAGLETQYF
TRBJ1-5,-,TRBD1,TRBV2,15,TGTGCCAGCCGGACAGGGGCGCATAGCAATCAGCCCCAGCATTTT,CASRTGAHSNQPQHF
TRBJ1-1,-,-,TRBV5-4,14,TGTGCCAGCAGCCTGGACAGTACAACAACTGAAGCTTTCTTT,CASSLDSTTTEAFF
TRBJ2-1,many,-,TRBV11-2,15,TGTGCCAGCAATTCCGGGAGCGGGTCCTACAATGAGCAGTTCTTC,CASNSGSGSYNEQFF
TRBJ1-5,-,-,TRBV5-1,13,TGCGCCAGCAGCCCGGACAGAAATCAGCCCCAGCATTTT,CASSPDRNQPQHF
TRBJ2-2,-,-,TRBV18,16,TGTGCCAGCTCACCCATCCTCGCAGCGAACACCGGGGAGCTGTTTTTT,CASSPILAANTGELFF
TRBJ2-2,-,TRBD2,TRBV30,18,TGTGCCTGGAGTGTACAATTAGGTCATAGCGGGAGACACGGGGAGCTGTTTTTT,CAWSVQLGHSGRHGELFF
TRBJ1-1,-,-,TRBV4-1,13,TGCGCCAGCAGCCAAGATGAAGGGGTAACTAGGTTTTTC,CASSQDEGVTRFF
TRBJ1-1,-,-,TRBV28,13,TGTGCCAGCAGTTTGCGTATGAACACTGAAGCTTTCTTT,CASSLRMNTEAFF
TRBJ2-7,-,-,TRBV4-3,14,TGCGCCAGCAGCCAAGAGTCCCTAGCCGGAGAGCAGTACTTC,CASSQESLAGEQYF
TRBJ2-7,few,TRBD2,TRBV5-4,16,TGTGCCAGCAGCTTGGGGACGAGCGGGAGAATCGGCGAGCAGTACTTC,CASSLGTSGRIGEQYF
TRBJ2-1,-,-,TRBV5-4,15,TGTGCCAGCAGCTTGGCGACGGGTGACTACAATGAGCAGTTCTTC,CASSLATGDYNEQFF
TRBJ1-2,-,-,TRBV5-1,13,TGCGCCAGCAGCGAGATAGCGAACTATGGCTACACCTTC,CASSEIANYGYTF
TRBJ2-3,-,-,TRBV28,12,TGTGCCAGCAGTAGCCGCACAGATACGCAGTATTTT,CASSSRTDTQYF
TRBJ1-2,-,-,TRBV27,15,TGTGCCAGCAGTTTGAAGGGGGGCGGGAACTATGGCTACACCTTC,CASSLKGGGNYGYTF
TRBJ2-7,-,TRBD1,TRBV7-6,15,TGTGCCAGCAGCTTAGTTCAAGGACAGGGGTACGAGCAGTACTTC,CASSLVQGQGYEQYF
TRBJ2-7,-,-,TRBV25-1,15,TGTGCCAGCAGTGAATCCCCGGCGGAAGCCTACGAGCAGTACTTC,CASSESPAEAYEQYF
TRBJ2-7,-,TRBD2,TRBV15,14,TGTGCCACCAGCAGAGCTAGCGGGAGTATCGAGCAGTACTTC,CATSRASGSIEQYF
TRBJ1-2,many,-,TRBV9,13,TGTGCCAGCACCCCGGGACGGGACTATGGCTACACCTTC,CASTPGRDYGYTF
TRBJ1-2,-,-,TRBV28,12,TGTGCCAGCAGTCTTCGGGTTTATGGCTACACCTTC,CASSLRVYGYTF